A single sample gave rise to the 11 T cell receptor beta chains below, sequenced in a study of molecular identifiers for immune sequencing clone quantification (dated by TCRdb to between 2018 and 2020). Library prep was done by PCR. Sequencing relied on a NextSeq 500. The raw public reads went through TCRdb reprocessing: fastp at Q25, MiXCR clone calling, in-frame beta chains kept. Each CDR3 protein appears once, grouped with its most common genes and DNA. The sample table contains a few hundred thousand distinct CDR3 sequences; only one count was recorded for 24% of them. Roughly 0.7% of the sample goes to the ten largest clones. What was sequenced was naive CD8+ T cells from blood, with Jurkat cell RNA spiked in. Interpreted using the paper, the cell subset or site label stands for: FACS-sorted CD8+CD4-CCR7+CD45RA+ naive T cells. The origin of the receptors is a human donor in good health. Some libraries in this study had Jurkat cell RNA spiked in.

This chain connects TRBV5-1 to TRBJ1-2; D unclear. The V and J ends lost 0 bases and 6 bases respectively, with 12 bases between them. Germline assignment: CDR1 SGHRS and CDR2 YFSETQ. This CDR3 spans 14 amino acids. The CDR3 sequence is CASSLEYGVDGYTF. The CDR3 DNA follows: TGCGCCAGCAGCTTGGAGTACGGGGTGGATGGCTACACCTTC.

In this sample, this clonotype turned up many times. V and J are TRBV28 and TRBJ2-4; D might be TRBD1 (5 bases). The CDR3 has 16 residues. Germline V gene sequence: CDR1 MDHEN, CDR2 SYDVKM. Trimming cost V 5 bases and J 0 bases, with 14 bases left between them. CDR3 bases: TGTGCCAGCAGTCCTCGACAGACCCTAGCCAAAAACATTCAGTACTTC. Translation: CASSPRQTLAKNIQYF.

CDR3 in amino acids: CASSVGVGRGTDTQYF. The CDR3 DNA is TGTGCCAGCAGCGTAGGTGTGGGGAGGGGCACAGATACGCAGTATTTT. The chain carries TRBV9 and TRBJ2-3; TRBD2 agrees at 7 bases. Germline loops: CDR1 SGDLS, CDR2 YYNGEE. V shed 0 bases and J 1 base; nucleotides not matched to a gene: 5. The CDR3 has 16 residues.

Of note for this clonotype: Sequence at one end of the junction differs from germline and may be a read error. The chain uses TRBV7-9 and TRBJ2-5; 9 bases map to TRBD1. Germline CDR1 SEHNR, CDR2 FQNEAQ (reference sequence). CDR3 length equals 15 residues. The CDR3 DNA follows: TGTGCCAGCAGCTTATCGGACAGGGGTTTAGAGCCCCAGTACTTC. It translates to CASSLSDRGLEPQYF.

Concerning this clonotype: A much larger clonotype is one base distant, so this may be a read error. The chain recombines TRBV20-1 with TRBJ2-7; D is ambiguous. This CDR3 is built from 10 residues. V lost 5 bases, J lost 5 bases, and 7 bases lay in between. The germline CDR1 and CDR2 sequences are DFQATT and SNEGSKA (reference sequence). CDR3 amino acids: CSALAHEQYF. The DNA of the CDR3 is TGCAGTGCTCTGGCCCACGAGCAGTACTTC.

As for this clonotype: The junction does not match germline at one end; this may be a read error. The chain recombines TRBV27 with TRBJ1-2; tentative D call: TRBD1 (5 bases). Germline CDR1 MNHEY, CDR2 SMNVEV (reference sequence). The CDR3 contains 13 residues. CDR3 loop: CAGSLGAGYGYTF. CDR3 in DNA: TGTGCCGGCAGTTTAGGGGCAGGGTATGGCTACACCTTC.

Remarks on this clonotype: Its ends do not fully match the called genes, so a read error is possible. The chain links TRBV4-3 to TRBJ1-6; maybe TRBD1 (5 bases). Germline CDR1 and CDR2: LGHNA and YSLEER. This CDR3 is built from 14 residues. The CDR3 nucleotides read TGCGCCGGCAGCCAAGGGAGCCGGGGCTCACCCCTCCACTTT. This encodes CAGSQGSRGSPLHF.

This clonotype was detected only a few times. The chain is built from TRBV4-2 and TRBJ2-7; 7 nucleotides line up with TRBD2. CDR1 and CDR2 (germline): LGHNA, YNFKEQ. CDR3 size: 13 residues. With V trimmed by 1 base and J by 5 bases, 2 bases remained unmatched. CDR3 loop: CASSQGLANEQYF. CDR3 nucleotide sequence: TGTGCCAGCAGCCAAGGACTAGCAAACGAGCAGTACTTC.

At least ten counts were recorded for this clonotype. The chain has TRBV20-1 and TRBJ2-3; 10 bases are a match to TRBD2. After removal of 0 bases from V and 1 base from J, the junction contained 7 bases not matched to a gene. This CDR3 has 17 residues. CDR1 is DFQATT and CDR2 is SNEGSKA in the germline V gene (reference sequence). The CDR3 DNA reads TGCAGTGCTAGAGAGCTGGGACTAGCGTACCGCACAGATACGCAGTATTTT. It codes for CSARELGLAYRTDTQYF.

This clonotype appeared many times. This chain joins TRBV20-1 and TRBJ1-5; 12 bases line up with TRBD1. The CDR3 is 18 residues long. CDR1 and CDR2 from the germline V gene are DFQATT and SNEGSKA (reference sequence). V dropped 1 base and J dropped 1; count of bases not matched to a gene: 8. The CDR3 nucleotides are TGCAGTGCTAGAGTTTTTGGGGACAGGGGGCTGAGCAATCAGCCCCAGCATTTT. This gives the protein CSARVFGDRGLSNQPQHF.

The chain has TRBV6-5 and TRBJ2-3, with TRBD2 matching over 12 bases. Germline V gene lookup returns CDR1 MNHEY and CDR2 SVGAGI. V gave up 6 bases and J gave up 4 bases; unmatched junction bases: 8. This CDR3 comprises 16 residues. CDR3 in DNA: TGTGCCAGCAGCAACCTAGCGGGAGGGAGCGCAGATACGCAGTATTTT. It yields the protein CASSNLAGGSADTQYF.